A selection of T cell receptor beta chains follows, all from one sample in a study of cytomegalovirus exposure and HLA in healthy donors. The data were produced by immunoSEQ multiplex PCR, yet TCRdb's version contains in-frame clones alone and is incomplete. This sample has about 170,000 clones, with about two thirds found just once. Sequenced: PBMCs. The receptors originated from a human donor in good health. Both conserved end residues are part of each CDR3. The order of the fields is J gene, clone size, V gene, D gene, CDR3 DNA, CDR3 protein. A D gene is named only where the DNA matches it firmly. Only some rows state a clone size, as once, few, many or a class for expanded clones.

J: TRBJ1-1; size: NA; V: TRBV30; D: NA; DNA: TGTGCCTGGAGTAAAGTCGGTGGGCAGGGAGAAGCTTTCTTT; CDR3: CAWSKVGGQGEAFF
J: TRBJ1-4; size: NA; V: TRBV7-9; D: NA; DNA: TGTGCCAGCAGCTTGGGCCTTGCAACTAATGAAAAACTGTTTTTT; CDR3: CASSLGLATNEKLFF
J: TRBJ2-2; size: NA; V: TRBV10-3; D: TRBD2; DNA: TGTGCCATCAGCCAGCGACTAGCGGGGGGAAAATCGAACACCGGGGAGCTGTTTTTT; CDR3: CAISQRLAGGKSNTGELFF
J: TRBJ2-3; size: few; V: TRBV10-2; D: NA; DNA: TGCGCCAGCAGGGGGGCCGACACAGATACGCAGTATTTT; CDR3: CASRGADTDTQYF
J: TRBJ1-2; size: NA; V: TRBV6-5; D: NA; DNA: TGTGCCAGCAGTAGGGACACTAACTATGGCTACACCTTC; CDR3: CASSRDTNYGYTF
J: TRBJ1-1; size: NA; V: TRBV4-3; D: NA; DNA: TGCGCCAGCAGCCAGGGAGACAGGCGAATGAACACTGAAGCTTTCTTT; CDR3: CASSQGDRRMNTEAFF
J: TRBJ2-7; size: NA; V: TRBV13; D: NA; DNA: TGTGCCAGCAGCTTACAGGGTAACGAGCAGTACTTC; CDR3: CASSLQGNEQYF
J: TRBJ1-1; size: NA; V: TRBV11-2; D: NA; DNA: TGTGCCAGCAGCCCAAACCGAAAACAGGACGCTTTCTTT; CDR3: CASSPNRKQDAFF
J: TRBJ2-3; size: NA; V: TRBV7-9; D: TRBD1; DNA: TGTGCCAGCAGCAAATGGGGACAGGGAAGGAGCACAGATACGCAGTATTTT; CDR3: CASSKWGQGRSTDTQYF
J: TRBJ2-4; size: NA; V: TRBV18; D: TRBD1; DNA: TGTGCCAGCTCAGGGACAGGGGAAAACATTCAGTACTTC; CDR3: CASSGTGENIQYF
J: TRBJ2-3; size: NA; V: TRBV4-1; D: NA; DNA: TGCGCCAGCGGATACGGGGAGACTAGCACAGATACGCAGTATTTT; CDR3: CASGYGETSTDTQYF
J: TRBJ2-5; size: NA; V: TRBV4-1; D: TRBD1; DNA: TGCGCCAGCAGCAGCCTCTCGGGACAGGGACAAGAGACCCAGTACTTC; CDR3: CASSSLSGQGQETQYF
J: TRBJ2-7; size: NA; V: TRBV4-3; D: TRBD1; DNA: TGCGCCAGCAGCCAAGAAATCACGAGACAGGGGGCAGGCAAGGGAGACGAGCAGTACTTC; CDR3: CASSQEITRQGAGKGDEQYF
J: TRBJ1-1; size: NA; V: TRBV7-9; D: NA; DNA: TGTTCCAGCAGCTTAGTAGCGCGGGGGAACACTGAAGCTTTCTTT; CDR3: CSSSLVARGNTEAFF